The next 14 T cell receptor beta chains were all read from a single sample in a study of T cell repertoires and leukemia-associated antigens. In TCRdb, the 5' RACE reads were re-called with MiXCR into one record per CDR3 protein. The table records 14,000 or so distinct CDR3 sequences, 39% of them present only once. These receptors' antigens are unknown. Sequencing used CD3+ T cells sorted from blood and cultured. The receptor source for this set is a female donor in good health.

This clonotype appeared many times. This sequence joins TRBV11-2 and TRBJ2-1, with TRBD2 matching over 9 bases. The CDR3 is made up of 18 amino acids. Germline CDR1 is SGHAT and CDR2 is FQNNGV. The V and J ends lost 5 bases and 3 bases, in that order; junction bases with no gene match: 14. The CDR3 reads CASSLAQELAGSYNEQFF. For the CDR3, the DNA is TGTGCCAGCAGCCTTGCCCAGGAGCTAGCGGGGAGCTACAATGAGCAGTTCTTC. Using reference TRBV11-2 and TRBJ2-1 for the parts outside the CDR3, the full variable domain is EAGVAQSPRYKIIEKRQSVAFWCNPISGHATLYWYQQILGQGPKLLIQFQNNGVVDDSQLPKDRFSAERLKGVDSTLKIQPAKLEDSAVYLCASSLAQELAGSYNEQFFGPGTRLTVL.

This chain joins TRBV12-3 or TRBV12-4 and TRBJ2-1, with 9 nucleotides matching TRBD2. This CDR3 comprises 17 residues. V dropped 1 base and J dropped 2; count of bases not matched to a gene: 6. CDR3 region: CASSLEDSGRTYNEQFF. In nucleotides, the CDR3 is TGTGCCAGCAGTTTAGAGGACAGCGGGAGGACCTACAATGAGCAGTTCTTC.

At least ten counts were recorded for this clonotype. J is TRBJ2-3 and V is TRBV10-3; D not resolved. Germline V lookup: CDR1 ENHRY, CDR2 SYGVKD. V was pared by 10 bases and J by 4 bases, with 12 bases between. This CDR3 has 12 residues. CDR3 coding DNA: TGTGCCACACGCGCCGAAGCAGATACGCAGTATTTT. Its translation: CATRAEADTQYF.

Sample share makes this clonotype medium-sized. The chain uses TRBV5-1 and TRBJ2-7; 7 nucleotides match TRBD2. The CDR3 spans 15 residues. Germline assignment: CDR1 SGHRS and CDR2 YFSETQ. V lost 2 bases to trimming and J lost 6 bases; unmatched junction nucleotides: 11. CDR3 amino acids: CASSFSRGLLSEQYF. DNA of the CDR3: TGCGCCAGCAGCTTCTCTAGGGGACTACTGAGCGAGCAGTACTTC.

This clonotype qualifies as medium-sized (0.01 to 0.1%). The rearrangement links TRBV12-3 or TRBV12-4 to TRBJ2-7; D gene ambiguous. The CDR3 has 14 amino acids. The V end was cut by 3 bases, the J end by 3 bases, with 12 bases between. The CDR3 reads CASSLYDPNYEQYF. Written as DNA, the CDR3 is TGTGCCAGCAGTTTGTACGATCCCAACTACGAGCAGTACTTC.

This clonotype was seen a few times. The rearrangement uses TRBV7-2 and TRBJ2-7; maybe TRBD2 (5 bases). Deletions cut 2 bases from V and 3 bases from J, with 17 bases between. The CDR3 is 16 amino acids. Per germline, CDR1 SGHTA and CDR2 FQGNSA. Here the CDR3 reads CASSLNSGWSFYEQYF. CDR3 DNA: TGTGCCAGCAGCTTAAACAGCGGCTGGAGCTTCTACGAGCAGTACTTC.

Regarding this clonotype: One end of the junction does not line up with germline, which may come from a read error. V gene TRBV20-1 combines with J gene TRBJ2-1; a weak D match, TRBD2 (5 bases). Per the germline V gene, CDR1 is DFQATT and CDR2 is SNEGSKA (reference sequence). This CDR3 comprises 13 residues. The CDR3 reads CSTRASPYNEQFF. The CDR3 nucleotides are TGCAGTACTAGGGCGTCCCCCTACAATGAGCAGTTCTTC.

This chain connects TRBV12-3 or TRBV12-4 to TRBJ2-1; D ambiguous. The CDR3 is made up of 13 amino acids. The germline V and J ends were trimmed by 3 bases and 3 bases, with 6 bases remaining between them. CDR3: CASSLRNYNEQFF. The CDR3 DNA follows: TGTGCCAGCAGTTTGCGGAACTACAATGAGCAGTTCTTC.

The chain carries TRBV11-2 and TRBJ2-6; D call uncertain. The CDR3 consists of 15 residues. The V gene's germline CDR1 is SGHAT and CDR2 FQNNGV. The germline V and J ends were trimmed by 5 bases and 0 bases, with 8 bases remaining between them. The CDR3 nucleotides read TGTGCCAGCAGCCGAAGTACCTCTGGGGCCAACGTCCTGACTTTC. Translated: CASSRSTSGANVLTF. The whole variable domain, remainder taken from reference TRBV11-2 and TRBJ2-6, is EAGVAQSPRYKIIEKRQSVAFWCNPISGHATLYWYQQILGQGPKLLIQFQNNGVVDDSQLPKDRFSAERLKGVDSTLKIQPAKLEDSAVYLCASSRSTSGANVLTFGAGSRLTVL.

The chain recombines TRBV5-1 with TRBJ2-5, with 8 bases matching TRBD1. Germline-derived CDR1 and CDR2 are SGHRS and YFSETQ. Trimming removed 0 bases from V and 1 base from J; junction bases left unmatched: 2. This CDR3 is built from 15 residues. CDR3 residues: CASSLEQGAQETQYF. The CDR3 region has the DNA TGCGCCAGCAGCTTGGAGCAGGGGGCCCAAGAGACCCAGTACTTC. The variable domain in full, with the rest retrieved from reference TRBV5-1 and TRBJ2-5, is KAGVTQTPRYLIKTRGQQVTLSCSPISGHRSVSWYQQTPGQGLQFLFEYFSETQRNKGNFPGRFSGRQFSNSRSEMNVSTLELGDSALYLCASSLEQGAQETQYFGPGTRLLVL.

This chain joins TRBV12-3 or TRBV12-4 and TRBJ2-1; D remains ambiguous. The CDR3 totals 13 residues. Trimming cost V 1 base and J 9 bases, with 10 bases left between them. The CDR3 region is CASSLGGSVEQFF. For the CDR3, the DNA is TGTGCCAGCAGTTTAGGGGGAAGCGTTGAGCAGTTCTTC.

This clonotype rates as medium-sized. The chain uses TRBV7-8 and TRBJ2-1; 9 bases map to TRBD1. There are 15 residues in the CDR3. V dropped 5 bases and J dropped 9; count of bases not matched to a gene: 11. CDR1 is SGHVS, CDR2 FQNEAQ, per germline. CDR3 sequence reads: CASSGIGTGYGEQFF. The CDR3 nucleotides read TGTGCCAGCAGCGGAATCGGGACAGGGTATGGTGAGCAGTTCTTC.

By share, this clonotype ranks as medium-sized. The V call is TRBV20-1, the J call TRBJ2-1, with D unresolved. V was pared by 2 bases and J by 7 bases, with 18 bases between. Looked up from germline, CDR1 is DFQATT and CDR2 is SNEGSKA (reference sequence). CDR3 length: 15 amino acids. CDR3 in DNA: TGCAGTGCTAGACGCGGAGTTCAATCTATGAATGAGCAGTTCTTC. As protein: CSARRGVQSMNEQFF.

This clonotype was seen ten or more times. The rearrangement uses TRBV20-1 and TRBJ2-5; D remains unclear. CDR1 DFQATT and CDR2 SNEGSKA come from the germline V gene (reference sequence). Trimming shortened V by 6 bases and J by 0 bases, and 14 bases separated the two germline ends. The CDR3 loop spans 14 amino acids. CDR3 loop: CSASRDANQETQYF. The CDR3 bases are TGCAGTGCCTCCCGTGACGCCAACCAAGAGACCCAGTACTTC.